A single sample gave rise to the 25 T cell receptor beta chains below, sequenced in a study of OX40 agonist ivuxolimab in advanced cancers. The repertoire was sequenced with immunoSEQ multiplex PCR; TCRdb's copy has only in-frame clones and lacks some. The repertoire holds about 82,000 clones, with about 91% as singletons. The material sequenced was CD4+ or CD8+ T cells sorted from blood, taken in a trial of the OX40 agonist ivuxolimab. These receptors were obtained from an adult with an advanced solid tumor such as melanoma, head and neck, liver or kidney cancer.

The genes are TRBV5-1 and TRBJ2-7; maybe TRBD2 (6 bases). The CDR3 extends over 17 amino acids. V lost 0 bases and J 0 bases, leaving 16 bases between the germline ends. Germline CDR1 SGHRS, CDR2 YFSETQ. This CDR3 is CASSLARDFQSSYEQYF. The CDR3 bases are TGCGCCAGCAGCTTGGCCCGGGACTTCCAAAGCTCCTACGAGCAGTACTTC. Using reference TRBV5-1 and TRBJ2-7 for the parts outside the CDR3, the full variable domain is KAGVTQTPRYLIKTRGQQVTLSCSPISGHRSVSWYQQTPGQGLQFLFEYFSETQRNKGNFPGRFSGRQFSNSRSEMNVSTLELGDSALYLCASSLARDFQSSYEQYFGPGTRLTVT.

J is TRBJ1-2 and V is TRBV28, with 8 nucleotides matching TRBD1. Germline loops: CDR1 MDHEN, CDR2 SYDVKM. V shed 6 bases, J shed 6 bases, and the junction held 9 bases outside the gene matches. The length of the CDR3 is 14 residues. CDR3 protein: CASSPRGRVHGYTF. CDR3 bases: TGTGCCAGCAGCCCCAGGGGGCGCGTTCATGGCTACACCTTC.

V gene TRBV16 combines with J gene TRBJ1-1; D may be TRBD1 (5 bases). V dropped 0 bases and J dropped 3 bases, with 11 bases sitting between them. In germline, CDR1 is KGHSY, CDR2 FQNENV. The CDR3 has 15 residues. This CDR3 reads CASSQSPGMYTEAFF. In DNA form, the CDR3 reads TGTGCCAGCAGCCAATCCCCAGGGATGTACACTGAAGCTTTCTTT.

In its sample, this clone was seen a few times. V gene TRBV27 combines with J gene TRBJ2-2; 9 positions agree with TRBD2. CDR1 MNHEY and CDR2 SMNVEV come from the germline V gene (reference sequence). V shed 6 bases, J shed 5 bases, and the junction held 10 bases outside the gene matches. CDR3 length: 16 residues. The CDR3 protein is CASSSPREGLTGELFF. CDR3 in DNA: TGTGCCAGCAGCTCACCGCGGGAGGGCCTTACCGGGGAGCTGTTTTTT.

This clone was picked up a small number of times. The chain employs TRBV27 and TRBJ1-2; 8 nucleotides match TRBD1. CDR1 MNHEY and CDR2 SMNVEV come from the germline V gene (reference sequence). V lost 5 bases to trimming and J lost 8 bases; unmatched junction nucleotides: 7. The CDR3 runs 13 residues. CDR3 in amino acids: CASSGQGSGGYTF. The CDR3 bases are TGTGCCAGCAGTGGACAGGGAAGCGGCGGCTACACCTTC.

The V gene is TRBV14, the J gene TRBJ2-7; no firm D call. V was clipped by 3 bases and J by 10 bases, with 10 bases between them. Germline V gives CDR1 SGHDN, CDR2 FVKESK. The CDR3 is 11 amino acids. Written as DNA, the CDR3 is TGTGCCAGCAGCCAGTTGGGGTTCCAGTACTTC. Translated, it gives CASSQLGFQYF.

V is TRBV14 and J is TRBJ1-5, with D hard to call. Trimming pared 0 bases from V and 5 bases from J, leaving 5 bases between. In germline, CDR1 is SGHDN, CDR2 FVKESK. CDR3 length equals 13 residues. The CDR3 DNA follows: TGTGCCAGCAGCCAAGATGGCTATCAGCCCCAGCATTTT. As protein: CASSQDGYQPQHF.

This clone was seen only a few times. This sequence joins TRBV18 and TRBJ2-7; perhaps TRBD1 as D (6 bases). The CDR3 contains 17 residues. Trimming removed 3 bases at V and 0 bases at J, with 18 bases between. Germline CDR1 is KGHSH and CDR2 is LQKENI. The CDR3 DNA reads TGTGCCAGCTCACCTTCCGGGACACCTCAATCCTCCTACGAGCAGTACTTC. This codes for CASSPSGTPQSSYEQYF.

CDR3 in amino acids: CASSEGLAGVQFF. CDR3 sequence (DNA): TGTGCCAGCAGCGAGGGACTAGCGGGAGTCCAGTTCTTC. The V call is TRBV7-8, the J call TRBJ2-1; 14 nucleotides match TRBD2. Looked up from germline, CDR1 is SGHVS and CDR2 is FQNEAQ. After removal of 5 bases from V and 13 bases from J, the junction contained 4 bases not matched to a gene. The CDR3 consists of 13 residues. The entire variable domain, with the rest obtained from reference TRBV7-8 and TRBJ2-1, is as follows: GAGVSQSPRYKVAKRGQDVALRCDPISGHVSLFWYQQALGQGPEFLTYFQNEAQLDKSGLPSDRFFAERPEGSVSTLKIQRTQQEDSAVYLCASSEGLAGVQFFGPGTRLTVL.

This clone occurred once. The chain employs TRBV7-9 and TRBJ1-4; 10 bases align to TRBD1. This CDR3 region has 19 residues. The V segment lost 2 bases and the J segment 2 bases; nucleotides outside the gene matches: 11. In germline, CDR1 is SEHNR, CDR2 FQNEAQ (reference sequence). The CDR3 region is CASSLLGTGELETNEKLFF. The CDR3 nucleotides are TGTGCCAGCAGCTTATTAGGGACAGGGGAACTTGAGACTAATGAAAAACTGTTTTTT.

V usage is TRBV5-1 and J usage is TRBJ1-2; D gene ambiguous. This CDR3 comprises 13 residues. The V and J ends lost 3 bases and 8 bases respectively, with 14 bases between them. The V gene's germline CDR1 is SGHRS and CDR2 YFSETQ. CDR3 DNA sequence: TGCGCCAGCAGCTCCACCGAACAAGGGGGCTACACCTTC. Translating gives CASSSTEQGGYTF.

CDR3 nucleotide sequence: TGTGCCAGCAGCTTAGGCATACCTGGGGGCTACACCTTC. It encodes CASSLGIPGGYTF. This chain links TRBV11-2 with TRBJ1-2; D gene unclear. Between the trimmed V and J ends, which lost 1 base and 8 bases, there was a span of 11 bases. The CDR3 sequence is 13 residues long. Germline V gives CDR1 SGHAT, CDR2 FQNNGV.

The chain has TRBV28 and TRBJ1-3, with D maybe TRBD1 (5 bases). Germline V gives CDR1 MDHEN, CDR2 SYDVKM. This CDR3 contains 17 residues. Trimming removed 1 base at V and 4 bases at J, with 17 bases between. The CDR3 bases are TGTGCCAGCAGTTTATTCCCCGACAGCGACACGGGAAACACCATATATTTT. This sequence encodes CASSLFPDSDTGNTIYF.

This clone was found a few times. V gene TRBV28 combines with J gene TRBJ2-5; D uncertain. This CDR3 region has 12 residues. Looked up from germline, CDR1 is MDHEN and CDR2 is SYDVKM. V was trimmed by 6 bases and J by 5 bases, leaving 10 bases between them. The CDR3 DNA is TGTGCCAGCAGCTCCTCGGTTGAGACCCAGTACTTC. It yields the protein CASSSSVETQYF.

This clone was seen more than once but under ten times. The chain links TRBV4-1 to TRBJ1-5; a possible D gene is TRBD1 (6 bases). V was shortened by 1 base and J by 1 base, with 14 bases between the two germline ends. The germline CDR1 and CDR2 sequences are MGHRA and YSYEKL. CDR3 length equals 17 residues. CDR3 amino acids: CASSQGRGGISNQPQHF. The CDR3 DNA is TGCGCCAGCAGCCAAGGACGAGGGGGAATAAGCAATCAGCCCCAGCATTTT.

The rearrangement joins TRBV6-1 to TRBJ2-1; TRBD2 aligns across 12 bases. The germline gives CDR1 MNHNS, CDR2 SASEGT. The CDR3 contains 16 residues. V dropped 3 bases and J dropped 9; count of bases not matched to a gene: 9. This CDR3 is CASSETGLAGFGEQFF. For the CDR3, the DNA is TGTGCCAGCAGTGAGACCGGACTAGCGGGATTCGGTGAGCAGTTCTTC.

The gene calls are TRBV5-1 and TRBJ1-5, with D perhaps TRBD1 (5 bases). Trimming removed 0 bases at V and 6 bases at J, with 16 bases between. Germline CDR1 and CDR2: SGHRS and YFSETQ. This CDR3 spans 16 amino acids. The CDR3 region is CASSLGGMGLGQPQHF. The CDR3 DNA is TGCGCCAGCAGCTTGGGGGGCATGGGGTTGGGTCAGCCCCAGCATTTT.

The J gene is TRBJ2-7, the V gene TRBV4-1; 10 bases agree with TRBD2. With V trimmed by 4 bases and J by 7 bases, 13 bases remained unmatched. This CDR3 spans 16 amino acids. Germline assignment: CDR1 MGHRA and CDR2 YSYEKL. CDR3 sequence (DNA): TGCGCCAGCAGCCCCAGAGAGACTAGCGGGTTGAAAGAGCAGTACTTC. Protein product: CASSPRETSGLKEQYF.

This sequence joins TRBV27 and TRBJ1-1, with D possibly being TRBD1 (5 bases). Trimming cost V 4 bases and J 3 bases, with 15 bases left between them. Germline V lookup: CDR1 MNHEY, CDR2 SMNVEV (reference sequence). The CDR3 is made up of 15 amino acids. The CDR3 region is CASSSSGAQDTEAFF. The DNA for the CDR3 is TGTGCCAGCAGTTCCAGCGGGGCGCAGGACACTGAAGCTTTCTTT.

The chain joins TRBV27 to TRBJ2-5; D might be TRBD1 (6 bases). Germline V CDR1 and CDR2: MNHEY, SMNVEV (reference sequence). There are 13 residues in the CDR3. Trimming removed 6 bases from V and 1 base from J, with 9 bases in between. CDR3 in amino acids: CASRKDSQETQYF. In DNA, the CDR3 is TGTGCCAGCAGAAAGGACAGCCAAGAGACCCAGTACTTC.

V usage is TRBV6-4 and J usage is TRBJ1-2; no firm D call. The CDR3 spans 13 residues. CDR1 is MRHNA and CDR2 is SNTAGT in the germline V gene. The ends were cut back, 3 bases at V and 7 bases at J, with 12 bases in the middle. CDR3 protein: CASSEAVGSGYTF. As DNA, the CDR3 is TGTGCCAGCAGTGAAGCCGTGGGGAGTGGCTACACCTTC.

The chain links TRBV5-1 to TRBJ2-1, with D maybe TRBD2 (5 bases). The V gene's germline CDR1 is SGHRS and CDR2 YFSETQ. V lost 0 bases and J lost 8, with 18 bases in between. This CDR3 spans 16 amino acids. The CDR3 loop is CASSLAVGVGLDEQFF. The CDR3 DNA sequence: TGCGCCAGCAGCTTGGCCGTGGGAGTGGGTCTCGATGAGCAGTTCTTC. The full variable domain, in which reference TRBV5-1 and TRBJ2-1 provide the parts outside the CDR3, is KAGVTQTPRYLIKTRGQQVTLSCSPISGHRSVSWYQQTPGQGLQFLFEYFSETQRNKGNFPGRFSGRQFSNSRSEMNVSTLELGDSALYLCASSLAVGVGLDEQFFGPGTRLTVL.

The gene calls are TRBV18 and TRBJ2-7, with 8 bases aligning to TRBD1. The CDR3 length is 15 residues. Germline V CDR1 and CDR2: KGHSH, LQKENI. V was clipped by 0 bases and J by 5 bases; unmatched bases: 6. CDR3 nucleotide sequence: TGTGCCAGCTCACCACCTGGACAGGGCATGAACGAGCAGTACTTC. It is translated as CASSPPGQGMNEQYF.

For this clone: Within the sample, other DNA sequences also encode this same CDR3. V usage is TRBV10-3 and J usage is TRBJ2-1; 10 bases are a match to TRBD2. V trimming: 0 bases; J trimming: 1 base; junction bases outside the gene matches: 0. This CDR3 is 16 amino acids long. Germline-derived CDR1 and CDR2 are ENHRY and SYGVKD. In nucleotides, the CDR3 is TGTGCCATCAGTGAGTCAGCGGGAGGGTCCTACAATGAGCAGTTCTTC. It is translated as CAISESAGGSYNEQFF.

V gene TRBV9 combines with J gene TRBJ1-3; a possible D gene is TRBD1 (6 bases). Trimming removed 3 bases at V and 0 bases at J, with 16 bases between. The CDR3 extends over 17 amino acids. The germline V gene has CDR1 SGDLS and CDR2 YYNGEE. The CDR3 nucleotides are TGTGCCAGCAGCGCCTCCCGGGGGGGCAGCTCTGGAAACACCATATATTTT. This sequence encodes CASSASRGGSSGNTIYF.